Following are 14 T cell receptor beta chains from one sample sequenced in a study of T cell clonality in common variable immunodeficiency. Sequenced by immunoSEQ multiplex PCR; TCRdb stores in-frame clones only, minus some. Listed for the sample are about 39,000 clones, none seen a single time. Sequencing used peripheral blood mononuclear cells. All receptors come from a person aged 18-69 years in good health.

In this sample, this clone turned up many times. The sequence runs out 3 residues before the end of the CDR3; the remainder is reconstructed from the germline J gene. This sequence joins TRBV29-1 and TRBJ2-3, with D maybe TRBD2 (7 bases). The CDR3 consists of 12 residues. Germline values: CDR1 SQVTM, CDR2 ANQGSEA. The CDR3 loop reads CTTLEGGDTQYF. Partial CDR3 DNA: TGCACCACCCTAGAGGGGGGGGATACG.

This clone was seen at least ten times. Read data end 3 residues before the CDR3 end; the end is taken from the germline J gene. The rearrangement joins TRBV6-1 to TRBJ1-5; 8 bases match TRBD1. CDR3 length: 16 residues. Trimming removed 2 bases from V and 4 bases from J; junction bases left unmatched: 7. The germline V gene has CDR1 MNHNS and CDR2 SASEGT. The CDR3: CASSERQGARNQPQHF. The covered CDR3 bases are TGTGCCAGCAGTGAAAGGCAGGGGGCCCGAAATCAGCCC.

This clone was found a few times. The sequence runs out 3 residues before the end of the CDR3; the remainder is reconstructed from the germline J gene. The rearrangement links TRBV2 to TRBJ1-5, with TRBD1 matching 8 bases. Germline-derived CDR1 and CDR2 are SNHLY and FYNNEI. The CDR3 extends over 15 amino acids. J was trimmed by 7 bases and V by 5 bases; bases with no gene match: 10. CDR3 DNA (partial): TGTGCCAGCAGTATTCACAGGGGGGATTGGCAGCCC. Translating it yields CASSIHRGDWQP. The entire CDR3 protein is CASSIHRGDWQPQHF.

This clone was detected many times. The CDR3 end lies 3 residues beyond the end of the read and is filled in from the germline J gene. The V call is TRBV2, the J call TRBJ1-2; 9 bases align to TRBD1. The CDR3 extends over 13 amino acids. V lost 11 bases, J lost 6 bases, and 10 bases stayed unmatched. The germline V gene encodes CDR1 SNHLY and CDR2 FYNNEI. The chain's CDR3 is CACHRDRDHGYTF. CDR3 DNA, as far as it was read: TGTGCCTGCCACCGGGACAGGGATCATGGC.

This clone was seen many times. Read coverage stops 3 residues before the CDR3 terminus; the germline J gene supplies the remainder. The chain couples TRBV29-1 to TRBJ1-1; 7 positions agree with TRBD1. Germline V gene data show CDR1 as SQVTM and CDR2 as ANQGSEA. The CDR3 has 11 residues. Trimming at V came to 7 bases and at J to 7 bases, leaving 6 bases not matched to a gene. The covered CDR3 bases are TGCAGCGCCGGGACAGCCTTTGAA. Protein sequence: CSAGTAFE. The CDR3 as a whole reads CSAGTAFEAFF.

This clone has at least ten counts. The read gets to within 3 residues of the CDR3 end, and the germline J gene fills in the rest. This chain links TRBV30 with TRBJ1-2; D is undetermined. The V gene lost 2 bases and the J gene lost 1 base, with 11 bases spanning the gap. The CDR3 has 14 amino acids. In germline, CDR1 is GTSNPN, CDR2 SVGIG (reference sequence). CDR3 in amino acids: CAWSTPGDNYGYTF. The sequenced CDR3 bases are TGTGCCTGGAGTACCCCCGGGGATAACTATGGC. Looking up the rest from reference TRBV30 and TRBJ1-2 gives the full variable domain: SQTIHQWPATLVQPVGSPLSLECTVEGTSNPNLYWYRQAAGRGLQLLFYSVGIGQISSEVPQNLSASRPQDRQFILSSKKLLLSDSGFYLCAWSTPGDNYGYTFGSGTRLTVV.

This clone was detected ten times or more. The part of the CDR3 DNA that was read is TGCAGCGTAGCCGGGACTAGCGGATACAATGAG. This codes for CSVAGTSGYNE. The whole CDR3 protein is CSVAGTSGYNEQFF. The V gene is TRBV29-1, the J gene TRBJ2-1; TRBD2 aligns across 11 bases. The CDR3 end lies 3 residues beyond the end of the read and is filled in from the germline J gene. Germline CDR1 is SQVTM and CDR2 is ANQGSEA. The ends lost 6 bases at V and 4 bases at J; junction bases unmatched: 5. The CDR3 sequence is 14 residues long.

At least ten counts were recorded for this clone. The CDR3 end lies 3 residues beyond the end of the read and is filled in from the germline J gene. This chain joins TRBV20-1 and TRBJ1-4; D is perhaps TRBD1 (6 bases). Germline assignment: CDR1 DFQATT and CDR2 SNEGSKA (reference sequence). This CDR3 region has 13 residues. The CDR3 DNA, read in part, is TGCAGTGCCCGGGACAACTATAATTCACCA. This gives the protein CSARDNYNSP. The CDR3 as a whole reads CSARDNYNSPLFF.

This clone was seen ten or more times. The CDR3 extends 3 residues past the end of the read, so its final part is completed from the germline J gene. The rearrangement links TRBV5-1 to TRBJ2-3; D remains ambiguous. The CDR3 totals 14 residues. With 0 bases removed from V and 1 base from J, the gap between germline ends came to 6 bases. Germline V lookup: CDR1 SGHRS, CDR2 YFSETQ. The CDR3: CASSLVRGTDTQYF. The covered CDR3 bases are TGCGCCAGCAGCTTGGTTCGGGGCACAGATACG.

There are many counts of this clone. The missing CDR3 end, 3 residues past where the read stops, is filled in from the germline J gene. The V gene is TRBV13, the J gene TRBJ2-1, with TRBD2 identical over 13 bases. V lost 5 bases to trimming and J lost 7 bases; unmatched junction nucleotides: 14. Germline-derived CDR1 and CDR2 are PRHDT and FYEKMQ (reference sequence). There are 18 residues in the CDR3. The CDR3: CASSLIRRTSGSRNEQFF. The DNA read from the CDR3 is TGTGCCAGCAGCCTGATAAGACGGACTAGCGGGAGTAGGAATGAG. The complete variable domain, with remaining parts taken from reference TRBV13 and TRBJ2-1, reads AAGVIQSPRHLIKEKRETATLKCYPIPRHDTVYWYQQGPGQDPQFLISFYEKMQSDKGSIPDRFSAQQFSDYHSELNMSSLELGDSALYFCASSLIRRTSGSRNEQFFGPGTRLTVL.

This clone was seen ten or more times. The CDR3 end lies 3 residues beyond the end of the read and is filled in from the germline J gene. This chain links TRBV7-8 with TRBJ1-2; tentative D call: TRBD1 (5 bases). Trimming took off 5 bases at V and 5 bases at J, with 21 bases between the two ends. In germline, CDR1 is SGHVS, CDR2 FQNEAQ. This CDR3 region has 16 residues. The sequenced CDR3 bases are TGTGCCAGCAGCCCCCGGTCCGGCAGGGAGGGGTATGGC. Its protein is CASSPRSGREGYG. The full CDR3 protein reads CASSPRSGREGYGYTF.

Only a few counts were recorded for this clone. The read gets to within 3 residues of the CDR3 end, and the germline J gene fills in the rest. The V call is TRBV7-9, the J call TRBJ2-1; tentatively, D is TRBD1 or TRBD2 (6 bases each). Per germline, CDR1 SEHNR and CDR2 FQNEAQ (reference sequence). The CDR3 is 15 residues long. The V and J ends lost 1 base and 5 bases respectively, with 12 bases between them. The part of the CDR3 DNA that was read is TGTGCCAGCAGCTTAGTGTCAGGGGAGGACAATGAG. Translation: CASSLVSGEDNE. The entire CDR3 protein is CASSLVSGEDNEQFF.

There are a few counts of this clone. The read ends 3 residues shy of where the CDR3 ends; the end is completed using the germline J gene. This chain links TRBV19 with TRBJ1-2; 9 nucleotides line up with TRBD1. Germline values: CDR1 LNHDA, CDR2 SQIVND (reference sequence). Trimming took 7 bases from V and 0 from J; bases not matched to a gene: 15. The CDR3 spans 18 residues. Here the CDR3 reads CASTIRGTGPNPNYGYTF. The part of the CDR3 DNA that was read is TGTGCCAGTACCATACGTGGGACAGGGCCTAATCCTAACTATGGC.

This clone was observed many times. The DNA ends 3 residues before the CDR3 does, and the rest of the CDR3 is filled in from the germline J gene. The genes are TRBV5-1 and TRBJ2-2; unclear D gene. Per the germline V gene, CDR1 is SGHRS and CDR2 is YFSETQ. CDR3 length equals 15 residues. CDR3 sequence: CASSSSTDYNEKLFF. CDR3 DNA (partial): TGCGCCAGCAGCTCGAGCACAGATTATAATGAAAAG.